Listed below are T cell receptor beta chains from one sample, sequenced in a study of glioma-infiltrating T cells after dendritic cell vaccination. Some clones are missing from TCRdb's copy, which holds only in-frame ones; the method was immunoSEQ multiplex PCR. The sample lists about 73,000 clones; around 80% were seen once. The input for sequencing was blood, taken before dendritic cell vaccination. The source of these receptors is a human donor with glioblastoma. Both conserved end residues are part of each CDR3. A D gene is named only where the DNA matches it firmly.

J gene,D gene,V gene,CDR3 protein,CDR3 DNA
TRBJ2-5,TRBD2,TRBV7-3,CASSLVASGKTQETQYF,TGTGCCAGCAGCTTAGTGGCTAGCGGGAAGACCCAAGAGACCCAGTACTTC
TRBJ2-1,TRBD1,TRBV6-1,CASSAGQGAMDEQFF,TGTGCCAGCAGTGCCGGACAGGGGGCTATGGATGAGCAGTTCTTC
TRBJ2-1,TRBD2,TRBV9,CASSVAGTSGIDEQFF,TGTGCCAGCAGCGTAGCCGGGACTAGCGGTATCGATGAGCAGTTCTTC
TRBJ1-2,.,TRBV4-1,CASSQVIGGLGGYTF,TGCGCCAGCAGCCAAGTGATAGGGGGATTAGGAGGCTACACCTTC
TRBJ2-1,TRBD2,TRBV19,CASSIEAGGRPPLF,TGTGCCAGTAGTATAGAGGCGGGGGGCCGACCTCCGCTCTTC
TRBJ2-3,.,TRBV19,CASSTRLTGFADTQYF,TGTGCCAGTAGTACTCGCCTAACAGGGTTCGCAGATACGCAGTATTTT
TRBJ2-5,.,TRBV6-1,CASSESRRTEETQYF,TGTGCCAGCAGTGAAAGTAGACGGACAGAAGAGACCCAGTACTTC
TRBJ1-5,.,TRBV27,CASSWTGGNQPQHF,TGTGCCAGCAGCTGGACCGGGGGTAATCAGCCCCAGCATTTT
TRBJ2-3,.,TRBV5-1,CASSLAQGYPGGTQYF,TGCGCCAGCAGCTTGGCCCAAGGGTATCCTGGAGGTACGCAGTATTTT
TRBJ1-4,TRBD1,TRBV15,CATSRADRGQREKLFF,TGTGCCACCAGCAGAGCTGACAGGGGGCAGAGAGAAAAACTGTTTTTT
TRBJ1-3,.,TRBV19,CASSTLTGSGNTIYF,TGTGCCAGTAGTACCCTGACAGGCTCTGGAAACACCATATATTTT
TRBJ2-3,.,TRBV9,CASSVKTGITDTQYF,TGTGCCAGCAGCGTAAAGACAGGCATCACAGATACGCAGTATTTT